The clone carrying this T cell receptor beta chain was seen a handful of times. Its antigen remains unidentified. V was pared by 0 bases and J by 4 bases, with 12 bases between. Germline V CDR1 and CDR2: MNHEY, SVGAGI. The length of the CDR3 is 15 residues. TCRdb used MiXCR to reprocess the reads, holding one entry per CDR3 protein. This sample has roughly 920,000 distinct CDR3 sequences, with 30% to 40% found just once. This record comes from a study of T cell repertoires in cytomegalovirus infection. Study in general: It can be stated that public TCR beta signatures indicated CMV infection as well as a matching HLA type. Study observations and caveats: HLA-C-restricted CMV clonotypes gave the most frequent clonotype in two of eight donors. Adding up the frequency of public TCR beta families identified people who carried CMV plus the relevant HLA.

This clonotype originated in a human donor in good health (CMV status not recorded). Some clones in this sample may be carry-over from other donors' samples. The sample here was cultured CD8+ T cells from PBMCs, taken from culture after CMV antigen stimulation. V is TRBV6-5 and J is TRBJ1-2; the D is unclear. The CDR3 coding sequence is TGTGCCAGCAGTTACTCGTCCCTGATGGTCTATGGCTACACCTTC. Amino acids: CASSYSSLMVYGYTF.